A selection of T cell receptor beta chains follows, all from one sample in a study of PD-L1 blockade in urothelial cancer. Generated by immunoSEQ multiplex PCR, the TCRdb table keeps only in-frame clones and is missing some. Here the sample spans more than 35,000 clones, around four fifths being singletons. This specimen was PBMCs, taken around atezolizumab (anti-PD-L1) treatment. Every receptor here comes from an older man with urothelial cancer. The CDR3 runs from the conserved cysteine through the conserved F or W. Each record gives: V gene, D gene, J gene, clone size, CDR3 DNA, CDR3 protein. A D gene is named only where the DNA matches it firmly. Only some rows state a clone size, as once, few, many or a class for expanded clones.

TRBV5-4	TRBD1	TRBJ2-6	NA	TGTGCCAGCAGCCCAAGGACAGGGGGCACTGGGGCCAACGTCCTGACTTTC	CASSPRTGGTGANVLTF
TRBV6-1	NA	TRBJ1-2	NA	TGTGCCAGCAGGCACGGGACATTACCGGATGGCTACACCTTC	CASRHGTLPDGYTF
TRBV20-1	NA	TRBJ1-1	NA	TGCAGTGCTCCCCGGGTGGGTGAAGCTTTCTTT	CSAPRVGEAFF
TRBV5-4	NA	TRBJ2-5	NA	TGTGCCAGCAGCCCCCCGGGAGAGAGAGAGACCCAGTACTTC	CASSPPGERETQYF
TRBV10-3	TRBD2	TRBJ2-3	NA	TGTGCCATCAGTGGCTCCGCGGGAGGGCCAGATACGCAGTATTTT	CAISGSAGGPDTQYF
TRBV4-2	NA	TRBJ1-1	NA	TGTGCCAGCAGCCAAGAACCACGGACTCGAATAACTGAAGCTTTCTTT	CASSQEPRTRITEAFF
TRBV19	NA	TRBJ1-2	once	TGTGCCAGTAAAGATTCTCGTAGTTGGACAGAGGAGCCTAACTATGGCTACACCTTC	CASKDSRSWTEEPNYGYTF
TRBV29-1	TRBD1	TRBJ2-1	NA	TGCAGCGTCCGGACAGGGAACTTACACAATGAGCAGTTCTTC	CSVRTGNLHNEQFF
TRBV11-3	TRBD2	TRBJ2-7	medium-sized	TGTGCCAGCAGCCCCAGCGGGAGGGCCCACTACGAGCAGTACTTC	CASSPSGRAHYEQYF
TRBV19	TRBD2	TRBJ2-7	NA	TGTGCCAGTAGTCCACTAGCGGGAGGTCACTACGAGCAGTACTTC	CASSPLAGGHYEQYF
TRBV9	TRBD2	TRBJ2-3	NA	TGTGCCAGCAGCTTAGGGGTTCTAGCGGCTAGCACAGATACGCAGTATTTT	CASSLGVLAASTDTQYF
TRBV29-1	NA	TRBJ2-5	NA	TGCAGCGTTGACAGGGTAGGAGAGACCCAGTACTTC	CSVDRVGETQYF
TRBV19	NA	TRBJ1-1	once	TGTGCCAGTAGTATGTCCCAACAGAGCACTGAAGCTTTCTTT	CASSMSQQSTEAFF
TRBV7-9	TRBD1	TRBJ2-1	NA	TGTGCCAGCAGCCCGGGACAGGGGGCTAATGAGCAGTTCTTC	CASSPGQGANEQFF
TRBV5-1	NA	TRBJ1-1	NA	TGCGCCAGCAGCTTGGCTCTTCGAGGTGGGACTGAAGCTTTCTTT	CASSLALRGGTEAFF
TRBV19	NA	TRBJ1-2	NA	TGTGCCAGTACCTATAACCCCCCCGACAGAAACTATGGCTACACCTTC	CASTYNPPDRNYGYTF
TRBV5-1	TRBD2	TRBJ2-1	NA	TGCGCCAGCATCCCCCCAGGCGGACTAGCGGGACTCAATGAGCAGTTCTTC	CASIPPGGLAGLNEQFF
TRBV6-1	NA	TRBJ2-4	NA	TGTGCCAGCAGCCCCAGGGGTGTTGACAAAAACATTCAGTACTTC	CASSPRGVDKNIQYF
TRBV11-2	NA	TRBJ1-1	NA	TGTGCCAGCAGCTTAGGTGGCGGGAACACTGAAGCTTTCTTT	CASSLGGGNTEAFF
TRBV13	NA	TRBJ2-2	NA	TGTGCCAGCAGCGAACTGACTAGGGGCACCGGGGAGCTGTTTTTT	CASSELTRGTGELFF
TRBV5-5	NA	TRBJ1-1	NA	TGTGCCAGCAGCGTAGACAGGAGAAACACTGAAGCTTTCTTT	CASSVDRRNTEAFF
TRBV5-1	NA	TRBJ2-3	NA	TGCGCCAGCAGCTTACCGGGACTCAACACAGATACGCAGTATTTT	CASSLPGLNTDTQYF
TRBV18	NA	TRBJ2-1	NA	TGTGCCAGCTCACCGCCTAGAGCGGGTGGGATATACAATGAGCAGTTCTTC	CASSPPRAGGIYNEQFF
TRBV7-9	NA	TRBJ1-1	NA	TGTGCCAGCAGCTTATGGACAGACTGGAACACTGAAGCTTTCTTT	CASSLWTDWNTEAFF
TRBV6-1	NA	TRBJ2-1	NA	TGTGCCAGCAGTGACATGAGCCCCTACAATGAGCAGTTCTTC	CASSDMSPYNEQFF
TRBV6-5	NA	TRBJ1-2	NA	TGTGCCAGCAGTTACTCGGGGGCGGGCTGGGGGGGCTACACCTTC	CASSYSGAGWGGYTF
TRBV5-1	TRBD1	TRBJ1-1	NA	TGCGCCAGCAGCCCCGCAGGGGGCACTGAAGCTTTCTTT	CASSPAGGTEAFF
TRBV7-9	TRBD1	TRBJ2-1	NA	TGTGCCAGCAGCACGCTACAGGGGAATGAGCAGTTCTTC	CASSTLQGNEQFF
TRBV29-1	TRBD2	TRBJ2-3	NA	TGCAGCGTCGAAGGGACTAGCGGAAGCACAGATACGCAGTATTTT	CSVEGTSGSTDTQYF
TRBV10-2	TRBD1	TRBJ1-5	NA	TGCGCCAGCAGCGGGGACAGGGGGCAACAGCCCCAGCATTTT	CASSGDRGQQPQHF
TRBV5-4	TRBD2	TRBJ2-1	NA	TGTGCCAGCAGCCCAAGGACTAGCGGAGATTACAATGAGCAGTTCTTC	CASSPRTSGDYNEQFF
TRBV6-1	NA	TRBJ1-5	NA	TGTGCCAGCAGTGATAGGGTTCGGGCGGGGCCCATCAATCAGCCCCAGCATTTT	CASSDRVRAGPINQPQHF
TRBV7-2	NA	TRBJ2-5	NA	TGTGCCAGCAGCTGGACAGTTCAAGGGACCCAGTACTTC	CASSWTVQGTQYF
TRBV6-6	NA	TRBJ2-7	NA	TGTGCCAGCAGTTACTCCCCCAGCGGGTCCTACGAGCAGTACTTC	CASSYSPSGSYEQYF
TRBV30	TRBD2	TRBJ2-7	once	TGTGCCTGGGAGCCCTCTGGGGCTAGCGGACGAGCCTACGAGCAGTACTTC	CAWEPSGASGRAYEQYF
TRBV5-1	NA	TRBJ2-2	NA	TGCGCCAGCAGCCCGGCAGGGGTCACCGGGGAGCTGTTTTTT	CASSPAGVTGELFF
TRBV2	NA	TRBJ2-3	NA	TGTGCCAGCAGTGAAACCAGGAACACAGATACGCAGTATTTT	CASSETRNTDTQYF
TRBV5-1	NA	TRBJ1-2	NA	TGCGCCAGCAGTCCCGGTAACTATGGCTACACCTTC	CASSPGNYGYTF
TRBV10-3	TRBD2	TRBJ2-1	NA	TGTGCCACCGGGACTAGCGGGAGGGGAACCTACAATGAGCAGTTCTTC	CATGTSGRGTYNEQFF
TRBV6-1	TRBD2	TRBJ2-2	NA	TGTGCCAGCAGCGGACTAGCGGTGAACACCGGGGAGCTGTTTTTT	CASSGLAVNTGELFF
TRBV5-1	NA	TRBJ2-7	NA	TGCGCCAGCAGCGCTTCGGCGGGATCCTACGAGCAGTACTTC	CASSASAGSYEQYF
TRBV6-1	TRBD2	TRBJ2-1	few	TGTGCTGCCCTAGCGGGAGTCAGCAATGAGCAGTTCTTC	CAALAGVSNEQFF
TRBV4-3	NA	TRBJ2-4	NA	TGCGCCAGCAGCCAAGATATTAGTCTTGAGGGCGGGATGGCCAAAAACATTCAGTACTTC	CASSQDISLEGGMAKNIQYF
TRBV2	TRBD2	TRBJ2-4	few	TGTGCCAGCCTGACACCGGGACTAGGGGTGTACATTCAGTACTTC	CASLTPGLGVYIQYF
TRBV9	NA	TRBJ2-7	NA	TGTGCCAGCAGCGTAGACCCTAACTACGAGCAGTACTTC	CASSVDPNYEQYF
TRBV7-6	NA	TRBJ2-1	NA	TGTGCCAGCACCACCCGCCCTCTAGGCACCTACAATGAGCAGTTCTTC	CASTTRPLGTYNEQFF
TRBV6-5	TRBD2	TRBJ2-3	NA	TGTGCCAGCAGTTACGGGGGGAGGGGCACAGATACGCAGTATTTT	CASSYGGRGTDTQYF
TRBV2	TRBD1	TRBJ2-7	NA	TGTGCCAGCAGCCCCGGACAGGGGAAAGTCCACGAGCAGTACTTC	CASSPGQGKVHEQYF
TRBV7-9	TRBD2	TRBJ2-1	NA	TGTGCCAGCAGCTCCCCACCTCGCTTAGCGGGAGCGGGCAATGAGCAGTTCTTC	CASSSPPRLAGAGNEQFF